This T cell receptor beta chain was identified in a study of shared clonotypes between healthy human individuals. The authors distributed each subset's genomic DNA evenly over several immunoSEQ plates. The protocol was immunoSEQ multiplex PCR, while the TCRdb copy is restricted to in-frame clones and leaves out a portion. The sample includes 2,100,000 or so clones, about 94% seen only once; the top ten take roughly 0.13%. Regarding the study as a whole: Non-shared clonotypes displayed generation probabilities falling below those of clonotypes present in all four donors. Among the subsets, naive ones generally showed larger estimated richness than memory ones.

The CDR3 consists of 16 residues. Germline V gene lookup returns CDR1 SGDLS and CDR2 YYNGEE. Trimming cost V 2 bases and J 0 bases, with 12 bases left between them. With regard to this clone: What it recognizes is unknown.

The sequenced material came from naive CD4+ T cells sorted from blood. Subset in this sample: CD45RA+ positively selected. The V gene is TRBV9, the J gene TRBJ1-3; D is unclear. The TCR was taken from a man younger than 35 in good health. CDR3 in DNA: TGTGCCAGCAGCGTGTCGACGGTTAACTCTGGAAACACCATATATTTT. It specifies CASSVSTVNSGNTIYF.